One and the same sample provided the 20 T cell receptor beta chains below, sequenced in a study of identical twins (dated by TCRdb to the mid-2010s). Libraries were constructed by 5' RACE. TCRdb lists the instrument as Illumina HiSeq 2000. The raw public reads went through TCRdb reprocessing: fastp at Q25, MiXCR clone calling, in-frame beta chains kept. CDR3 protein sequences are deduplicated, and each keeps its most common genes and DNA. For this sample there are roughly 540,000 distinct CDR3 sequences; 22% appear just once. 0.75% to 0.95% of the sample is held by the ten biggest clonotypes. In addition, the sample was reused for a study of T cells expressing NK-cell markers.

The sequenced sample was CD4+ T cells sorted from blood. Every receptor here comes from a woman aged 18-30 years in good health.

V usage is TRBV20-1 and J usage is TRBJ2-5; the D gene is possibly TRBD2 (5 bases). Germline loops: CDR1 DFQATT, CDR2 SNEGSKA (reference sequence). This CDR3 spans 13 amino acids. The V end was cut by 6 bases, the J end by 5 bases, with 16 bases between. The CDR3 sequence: CSAADRGGETQYF. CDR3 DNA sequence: TGCAGTGCCGCGGACCGAGGCGGGGAGACCCAGTACTTC.

CDR3 amino acids: CASRDRLAGIINEQFF. In nucleotides, the CDR3 is TGTGCCAGCAGAGATCGTTTAGCGGGAATTATCAATGAGCAGTTCTTC. The V and J genes are TRBV6-1 and TRBJ2-1, with 8 bases matching TRBD2. The CDR3 has 16 amino acids. Germline V gene data show CDR1 as MNHNS and CDR2 as SASEGT. Germline trimming cut 6 bases from V and 6 bases from J; bases unmatched to any gene: 13.

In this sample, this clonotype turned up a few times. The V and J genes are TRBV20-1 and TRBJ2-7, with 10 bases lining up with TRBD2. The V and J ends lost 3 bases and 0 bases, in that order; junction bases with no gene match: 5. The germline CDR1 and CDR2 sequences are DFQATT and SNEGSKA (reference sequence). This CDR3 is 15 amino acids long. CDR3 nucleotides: TGCAGTGCTAGCACTAGCGGGATTGGCTCCTACGAGCAGTACTTC. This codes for CSASTSGIGSYEQYF.

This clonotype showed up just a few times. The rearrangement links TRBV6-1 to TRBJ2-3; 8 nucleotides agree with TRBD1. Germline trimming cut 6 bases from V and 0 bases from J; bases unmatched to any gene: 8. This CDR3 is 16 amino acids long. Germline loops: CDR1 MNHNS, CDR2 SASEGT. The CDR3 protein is CASSLRRQGSTDTQYF. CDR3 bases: TGTGCCAGCAGCCTTCGTCGACAGGGGAGCACAGATACGCAGTATTTT.

The chain's CDR3 is CASSLAVRQGQETQYF. As DNA, the CDR3 is TGTGCCAGCAGCTTGGCCGTGCGACAGGGCCAAGAGACCCAGTACTTC. The chain employs TRBV5-5 and TRBJ2-5; 7 bases map to TRBD1. The V and J ends lost 0 bases and 1 base, in that order; junction bases with no gene match: 6. Germline V gene data show CDR1 as SGHKS and CDR2 as YYEKEE (reference sequence). The CDR3 has 16 amino acids.

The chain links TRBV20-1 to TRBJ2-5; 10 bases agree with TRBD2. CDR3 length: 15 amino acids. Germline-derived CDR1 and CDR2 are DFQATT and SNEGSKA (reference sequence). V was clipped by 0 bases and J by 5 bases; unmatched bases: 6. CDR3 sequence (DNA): TGCAGTGCTAGAGATGGTAGCGGGGGGTTGGAGACCCAGTACTTC. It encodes CSARDGSGGLETQYF.

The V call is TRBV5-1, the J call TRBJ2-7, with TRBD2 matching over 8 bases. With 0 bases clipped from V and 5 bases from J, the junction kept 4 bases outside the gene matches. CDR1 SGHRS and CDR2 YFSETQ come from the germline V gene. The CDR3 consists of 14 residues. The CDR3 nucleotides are TGCGCCAGCAGCTTGGTTAGCGGGAACCACGAGCAGTACTTC. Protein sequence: CASSLVSGNHEQYF.

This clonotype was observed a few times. The CDR3 sequence: CASSQGSDRGKQAFF. The CDR3 nucleotides are TGTGCCAGCAGCCAAGGCAGTGACAGGGGAAAGCAAGCTTTCTTT. This chain links TRBV4-2 with TRBJ1-1; TRBD1 matches 8 bases. The CDR3 loop spans 15 amino acids. Germline V gene data show CDR1 as LGHNA and CDR2 as YNFKEQ. Unmatched junction bases numbered 10, after V lost 1 base and J lost 9 bases.

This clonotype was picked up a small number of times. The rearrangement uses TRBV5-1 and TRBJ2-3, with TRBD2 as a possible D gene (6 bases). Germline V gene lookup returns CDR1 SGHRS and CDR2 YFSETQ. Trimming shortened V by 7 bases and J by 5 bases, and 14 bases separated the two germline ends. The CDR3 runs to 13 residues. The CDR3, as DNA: TGCGCCAGCGGGACGGGGGTTGAAGATACGCAGTATTTT. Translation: CASGTGVEDTQYF.

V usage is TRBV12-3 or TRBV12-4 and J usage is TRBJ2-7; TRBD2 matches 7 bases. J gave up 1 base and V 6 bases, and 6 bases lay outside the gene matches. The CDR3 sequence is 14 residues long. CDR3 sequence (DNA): TGTGCCAGCAGCGACGCTAGCGGTTCCTACGAGCAGTACTTC. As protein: CASSDASGSYEQYF.

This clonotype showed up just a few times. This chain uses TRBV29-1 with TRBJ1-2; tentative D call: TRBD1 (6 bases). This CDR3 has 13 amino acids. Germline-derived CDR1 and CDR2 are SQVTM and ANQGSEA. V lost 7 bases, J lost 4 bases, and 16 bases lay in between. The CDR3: CSARGRGGYGYTF. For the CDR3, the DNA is TGCAGCGCCAGGGGCAGGGGAGGCTATGGCTACACCTTC. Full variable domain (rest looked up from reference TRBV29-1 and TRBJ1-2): SAVISQKPSRDICQRGTSLTIQCQVDSQVTMMFWYRQQPGQSLTLIATANQGSEATYESGFVIDKFPISRPNLTFSTLTVSNMSPEDSSIYLCSARGRGGYGYTFGSGTRLTVV.

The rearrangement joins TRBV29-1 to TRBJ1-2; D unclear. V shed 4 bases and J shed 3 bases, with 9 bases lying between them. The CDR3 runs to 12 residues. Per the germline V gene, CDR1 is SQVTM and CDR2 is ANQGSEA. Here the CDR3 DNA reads TGCAGCGTTGTCGAGAAATACTATGGCTACACCTTC. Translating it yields CSVVEKYYGYTF.

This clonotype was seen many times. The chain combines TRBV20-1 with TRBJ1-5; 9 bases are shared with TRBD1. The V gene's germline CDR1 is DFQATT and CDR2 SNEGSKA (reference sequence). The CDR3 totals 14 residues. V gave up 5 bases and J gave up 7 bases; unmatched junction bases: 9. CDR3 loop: CSAVLRQGVQPQHF. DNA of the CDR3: TGCAGTGCTGTCCTTAGACAGGGGGTCCAGCCCCAGCATTTT.

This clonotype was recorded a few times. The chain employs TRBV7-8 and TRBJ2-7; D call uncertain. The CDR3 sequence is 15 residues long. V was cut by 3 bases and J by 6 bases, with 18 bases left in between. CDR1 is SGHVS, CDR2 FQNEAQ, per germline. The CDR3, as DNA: TGTGCCAGCAGCTTTCTCCCGGACCGCCTCGGCGAGCAGTACTTC. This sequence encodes CASSFLPDRLGEQYF.

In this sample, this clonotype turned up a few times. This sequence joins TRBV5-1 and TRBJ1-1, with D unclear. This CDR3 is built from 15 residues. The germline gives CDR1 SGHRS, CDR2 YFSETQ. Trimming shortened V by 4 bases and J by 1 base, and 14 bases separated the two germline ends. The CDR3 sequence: CASSRGYNGNTEAFF. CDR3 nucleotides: TGCGCCAGCAGCCGAGGGTACAACGGGAACACTGAAGCTTTCTTT. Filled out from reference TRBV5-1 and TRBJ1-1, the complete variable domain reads KAGVTQTPRYLIKTRGQQVTLSCSPISGHRSVSWYQQTPGQGLQFLFEYFSETQRNKGNFPGRFSGRQFSNSRSEMNVSTLELGDSALYLCASSRGYNGNTEAFFGQGTRLTVV.

The CDR3 is CSVADGQGEYEQYF. CDR3 nucleotide sequence: TGCAGCGTCGCGGATGGACAGGGGGAGTACGAGCAGTACTTC. The V gene is TRBV29-1, the J gene TRBJ2-7; TRBD1 agrees at 10 bases. The CDR3 contains 14 residues. V shed 6 bases, J shed 4 bases, and the junction held 9 bases outside the gene matches. Germline V CDR1 and CDR2: SQVTM, ANQGSEA.

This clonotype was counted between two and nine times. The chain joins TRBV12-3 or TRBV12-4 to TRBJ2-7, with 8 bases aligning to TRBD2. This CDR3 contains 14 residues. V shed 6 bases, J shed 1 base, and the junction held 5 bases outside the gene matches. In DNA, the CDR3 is TGTGCCAGCAGGCTAGCGGGCGTTTCCTACGAGCAGTACTTC. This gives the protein CASRLAGVSYEQYF.

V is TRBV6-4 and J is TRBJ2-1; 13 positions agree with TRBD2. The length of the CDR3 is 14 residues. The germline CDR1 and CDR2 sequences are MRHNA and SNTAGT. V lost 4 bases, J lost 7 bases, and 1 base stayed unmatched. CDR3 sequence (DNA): TGTGCCAGCAGTGGACTAGCGGGGGGAAATGAGCAGTTCTTC. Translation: CASSGLAGGNEQFF.

The DNA of the CDR3 is TGCAGTGCGCCGACTAGCGGTATCACAGATACGCAGTATTTT. This encodes CSAPTSGITDTQYF. The gene calls are TRBV20-1 and TRBJ2-3, with TRBD2 matching over 9 bases. The CDR3 is made up of 14 amino acids. After removal of 6 bases from V and 2 bases from J, the junction contained 6 bases not matched to a gene. Germline V lookup: CDR1 DFQATT, CDR2 SNEGSKA (reference sequence).

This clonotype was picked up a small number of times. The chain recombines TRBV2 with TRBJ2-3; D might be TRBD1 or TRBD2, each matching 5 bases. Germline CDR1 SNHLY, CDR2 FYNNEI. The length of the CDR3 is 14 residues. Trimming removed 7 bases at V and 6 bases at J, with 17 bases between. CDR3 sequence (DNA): TGTGCCAGCAAACCGGGCCAGTGGGGGGATACGCAGTATTTT. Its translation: CASKPGQWGDTQYF. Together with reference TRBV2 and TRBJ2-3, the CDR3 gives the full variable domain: EPEVTQTPSHQVTQMGQEVILRCVPISNHLYFYWYRQILGQKVEFLVSFYNNEISEKSEIFDDQFSVERPDGSNFTLKIRSTKLEDSAMYFCASKPGQWGDTQYFGPGTRLTVL.